These 12 T cell receptor beta chains were all obtained from the same sample, sequenced in a study of tumor-infiltrating lymphocytes in primary liver carcinoma. Extraction of RNA together with DNA used about 18-31 mg of unsorted bulk tissue. With roughly 0.5 ug total RNA as template and a constant-region primer, TCR beta cDNA was made. Modified slightly, ARM-PCR produced TCR beta libraries over three nested multiplex PCR rounds. TRBV1-TRBV30 forward primers paired with a C-beta reverse primer were used in the first two PCR rounds, which ran around 10 cycles each. Each CDR3 protein is one row after TCRdb ran MiXCR on the multiplex PCR reads. The table includes roughly 100,000 distinct CDR3 sequences, about four fifths detected once. The sequencing sample was made of liver tumor tissue from sampling region 3. Subset noted: tumor region T3, left-lateral pole. The source of these receptors is a middle-aged man with primary liver carcinoma and hepatitis B virus infection.

This clonotype was detected once. One junction end does not reproduce the germline sequence, and a read error may be involved. CDR3 coding DNA: TGTGCCAGCAGCCCCTCGGACACCGGGGAGCGGGCTTTT. This translates into CASSPSDTGERAF. The V gene is TRBV6-2 or TRBV6-3, the J gene TRBJ2-2; TRBD2 is a possible D gene (6 bases). CDR3 length: 13 residues. Germline CDR1 and CDR2: MNHEY and SVGEGT.

The V call is TRBV6-1, the J call TRBJ2-1; no reliable D call. Germline CDR1 reads MNHNS; CDR2 reads SASEGT. Trimming removed 8 bases at V and 0 bases at J, with 11 bases between. This CDR3 region has 14 residues. CDR3 sequence reads: CASDLGNSYNEQFF. The CDR3 nucleotides read TGTGCCAGCGACTTGGGGAACTCCTACAATGAGCAGTTCTTC.

Notes on this clonotype: A read error is likely, as this CDR3 ends without the conserved phenylalanine or tryptophan. The limits of the CDR3 on the DNA are not certain, so only TCRdb's listed CDR3 is given. The V and J genes are TRBV12-3 or TRBV12-4 and TRBJ2-2; TRBD2, the table's D call, was not compared with the DNA. The CDR3 contains 16 residues when both ends are counted. This CDR3 reads CASSGRVAGYTGELFR.

In regard to this clonotype: The junction differs from germline at one of its ends, possibly a read error. The chain combines TRBV10-3 with TRBJ2-7; D might be TRBD1 (8 bases). CDR3 length equals 16 residues. Germline CDR1 and CDR2: ENHRY and SYGVKD. CDR3 DNA sequence: TGTGTCATCAGTGGTGGGAGGGACAGGAACTCTGGCGAACAGTACTTC. It yields the protein CVISGGRDRNSGEQYF.

The V and J genes are TRBV29-1 and TRBJ2-7; D is possibly TRBD2 (6 bases). This CDR3 has 15 amino acids. Germline V gene lookup returns CDR1 SQVTM and CDR2 ANQGSEA. CDR3 sequence reads: CGVEDAGGSSYEQYF. CDR3 bases: TGCGGTGTTGAAGATGCAGGAGGGAGCTCCTACGAGCAGTACTTC.

The chain combines TRBV12-3 or TRBV12-4 with TRBJ2-1; the D is unclear. CDR3 length: 13 amino acids. Trimming pared 3 bases from V and 6 bases from J, leaving 9 bases between. The CDR3 nucleotides are TGTGCCAGCAGTTTCGACGAAAGCAATGAGCAGTTCTTC. Protein product: CASSFDESNEQFF.

In regard to this clonotype: The CDR3 carries no conserved terminal phenylalanine or tryptophan, so it likely arises from a read error. The rearrangement links TRBV11-1 to TRBJ2-1, with TRBD2 identical over 14 bases. The J segment lost 13 bases and the V segment lost 9 bases, leaving 11 bases of the junction unmatched. The CDR3 length is 14 residues. CDR1 SGHAT and CDR2 FQDESV come from the germline V gene (reference sequence). The CDR3 here is CASSPGLAGALQFL. The CDR3 DNA reads TGTGCCAGTAGCCCGGGACTAGCGGGAGCGCTACAGTTCTTA.

Remarks on this clonotype: This could be a read error, since a much larger clone is one nucleotide away. The genes are TRBV5-1 and TRBJ2-7; D remains unclear. The CDR3 is 15 residues long. Germline V gene lookup returns CDR1 SGHRS and CDR2 YFSETQ. CDR3 DNA sequence: TGCGCCGGCAGCTTGGTCGGCGCAACCTCCTACGAGCAGTACTTC. This sequence encodes CAGSLVGATSYEQYF.

Comment on this clonotype: At one of its ends the junction is not consistent with the germline gene, which may arise from a read error. This sequence joins TRBV11-2 and TRBJ2-6, with D hard to call. The CDR3 spans 15 residues. Germline V gives CDR1 SGHAT, CDR2 FQNNGV. Written as DNA, the CDR3 is TGCACCACCCTGCGGCCGCGCTCTGGGGCCAACGTCCTGACTTTC. It is translated as CTTLRPRSGANVLTF.

The count of this clonotype is one. The junction departs from germline at one end; a sequencing error may be responsible. The genes are TRBV11-2 and TRBJ1-5; TRBD1 is a possible D gene (6 bases). CDR1 SGHAT and CDR2 FQNNGV come from the germline V gene. The CDR3 has 17 amino acids. The CDR3 coding sequence is TGTGCCAGCAGCTTAGTAGTGGTAACAGGGAGTAATCAGCCCAAGCATTTT. Amino acids: CASSLVVVTGSNQPKHF.

Remarks on this clonotype: A junction boundary mismatches the germline segment, possibly from a read error. This chain links TRBV12-3 or TRBV12-4 with TRBJ1-5; D might be TRBD1 (5 bases). This CDR3 is built from 18 residues. The CDR3 DNA reads as TGTGTCAGCAGCCCCGCCCTTTGGGACGGCAATTGCAATCAGCCCCAGCATTTT. Its translation is CVSSPALWDGNCNQPQHF.

This clonotype was seen a single time. The chain is built from TRBV29-1 and TRBJ2-3; 8 bases match TRBD2. Unmatched junction bases numbered 15, after V lost 8 bases and J lost 5 bases. The CDR3 sequence is 15 residues long. The germline gives CDR1 SQVTM, CDR2 ANQGSEA. The CDR3 loop is CSLRTSGTRKDTQYF. The CDR3 region has the DNA TGCAGCCTTCGGACTAGTGGGACTAGAAAAGATACGCAGTATTTT.